Reported below is one T cell receptor (beta chain). Its antigen is not known. This record belongs to a study of T-cell memory formation after mild COVID-19. Germline CDR1 is SGDLS and CDR2 is YYNGEE. The ends were cut back, 2 bases at V and 8 bases at J, with 13 bases in the middle. The CDR3 is 13 residues long. TCRdb re-analysed the 5' RACE reads in MiXCR, keeping a single row per CDR3 protein. The table includes under 300,000 distinct CDR3 sequences, less than 9.5% detected once. Whole-study findings and limits: CD4+ contracting clones lay mainly in CM and EM, CD8+ ones in EMRA.

The sequence came from a man aged 18 to 30 who had mild COVID-19 (a few samples of this study predate the infection). Cell type and time point are not known. The specimen was PBMCs or a T cell subset sorted from them (not recorded which). The chain joins TRBV9 to TRBJ1-2; D is unclear. The CDR3 DNA follows: TGTGCCAGCAGCGTTGGGCCCCTGGGGGGCTACACCTTC. Translated, it gives CASSVGPLGGYTF.